The source of this T cell receptor beta chain is a study of cytomegalovirus exposure and HLA in healthy donors. Findings of the study overall: Researchers counted around 150 TCR beta chains as cytomegalovirus-associated. There were several of the most significant clusters that appeared linked to common viral pathogens in a later analysis.

PCR employed 60 Vbeta and 13 Jbeta primers. Only in-frame clones appear in the TCRdb table, and some are missing; sequencing was by immunoSEQ multiplex PCR. This sample has about 200,000 clones, with about four fifths found just once. The germline V gene has CDR1 SGHDT and CDR2 YYEEEE. The CDR3 is 13 residues long. The germline V and J ends were trimmed by 2 bases and 7 bases, with 12 bases remaining between them. Notes on this clone: Its antigen is unknown.

The sequencing input was PBMCs. This sequence was found in a boy younger than 10 in good health and CMV-seronegative. The chain combines TRBV5-6 with TRBJ1-1; possible D gene TRBD1, 6 bases. CDR3 residues: CASSFTGNDEAFF. As DNA, the CDR3 is TGTGCCAGCAGCTTTACAGGGAACGATGAAGCTTTCTTT.